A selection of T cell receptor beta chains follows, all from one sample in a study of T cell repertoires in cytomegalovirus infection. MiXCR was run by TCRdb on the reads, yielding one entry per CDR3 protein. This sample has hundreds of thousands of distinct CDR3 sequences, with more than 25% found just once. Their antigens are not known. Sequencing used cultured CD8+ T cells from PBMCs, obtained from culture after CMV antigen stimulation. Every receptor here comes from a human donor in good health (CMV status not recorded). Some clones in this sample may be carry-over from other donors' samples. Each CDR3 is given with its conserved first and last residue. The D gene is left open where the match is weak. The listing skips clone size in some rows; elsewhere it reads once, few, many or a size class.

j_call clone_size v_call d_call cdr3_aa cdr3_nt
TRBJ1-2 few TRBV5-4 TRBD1 CASSVGQGRLVNYGYTF TGTGCCAGCAGCGTCGGACAGGGAAGGTTGGTTAACTATGGCTACACCTTC
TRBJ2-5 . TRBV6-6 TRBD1 CASSFNLDRAEETQYF TGTGCCAGCAGTTTCAATTTGGACAGGGCCGAAGAGACCCAGTACTTC
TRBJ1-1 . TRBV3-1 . CASSLQRGNTEAFF TGTGCCAGCAGTTTGCAGAGAGGGAACACTGAAGCTTTCTTT
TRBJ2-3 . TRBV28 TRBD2 CASSLSAGTSGITDTQYF TGTGCCAGCAGTTTATCAGCCGGGACTAGCGGAATCACAGATACGCAGTATTTT
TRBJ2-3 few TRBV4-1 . CASSQVPSGRGRTDTQYF TGCGCCAGCAGCCAAGTTCCCTCGGGGCGGGGGCGCACAGATACGCAGTATTTT
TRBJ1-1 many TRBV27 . CASSLGVMNTEAFF TGTGCCAGCAGCTTAGGGGTTATGAACACTGAAGCTTTCTTT
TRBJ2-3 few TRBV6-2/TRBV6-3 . CASTPVLGTDTQYF TGTGCCAGCACCCCGGTTCTTGGGACAGATACGCAGTATTTT
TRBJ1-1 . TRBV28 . CASRLQGLAFF TGTGCCAGCAGGCTACAGGGTCTAGCTTTCTTT
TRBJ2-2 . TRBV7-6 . CTSRDSAGIGELFF TGTACCAGCAGGGATTCGGCAGGGATCGGGGAGCTGTTTTTT
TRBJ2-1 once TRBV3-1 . CASSQDLLNEQFF TGTGCCAGCAGCCAAGATTTGCTCAATGAGCAGTTCTTC
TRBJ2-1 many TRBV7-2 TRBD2 CASSLVGGGADNEQFF TGTGCCAGCAGCTTAGTTGGCGGGGGGGCTGACAATGAGCAGTTCTTC
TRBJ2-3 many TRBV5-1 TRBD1 CASSLGQSTDTQYF TGTGCCAGCAGCCTGGGACAGAGCACAGATACGCAGTATTTT
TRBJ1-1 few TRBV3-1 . CASSRHVVGDEKMNTEAFF TGTGCCAGCAGCCGACATGTCGTTGGCGACGAAAAGATGAACACTGAAGCTTTCTTT
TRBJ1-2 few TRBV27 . CASSLGPFSGGYTF TGTGCCAGCAGTCTGGGACCTTTTAGCGGCGGCTACACCTTC
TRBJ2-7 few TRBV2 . CASSVDRLYSYEQYF TGTGCCAGCAGTGTAGACAGACTTTACTCCTACGAGCAGTACTTC
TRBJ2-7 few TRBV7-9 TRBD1 CASSLYRGQDEQYF TGTGCCAGCAGCTTATACAGGGGGCAAGACGAGCAGTACTTC
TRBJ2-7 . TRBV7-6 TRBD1 CASSLGGQGYEQYF TGTGCCAGCAGCTTAGGGGGACAGGGTTACGAGCAGTACTTC
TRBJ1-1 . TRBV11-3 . CASSSRRAFF TGTGCCAGCAGCTCGAGGAGAGCTTTCTTT
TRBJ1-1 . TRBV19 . CASSPHGIGRDTEAFF TGTGCCAGTAGTCCCCATGGGATCGGAAGAGACACTGAAGCTTTCTTT
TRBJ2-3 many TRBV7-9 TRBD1 CASSLLAEGAVGTDTQYF TGTGCCAGCAGCTTACTCGCCGAGGGGGCGGTGGGCACAGATACGCAGTATTTT
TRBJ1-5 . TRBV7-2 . CPSSLARGWQPQHF TGTCCCAGCAGCTTAGCCAGGGGCTGGCAGCCCCAGCATTTT
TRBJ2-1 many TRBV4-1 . CASSQSGVSYNEQFF TGCGCCAGCAGCCAATCGGGGGTTTCCTACAATGAGCAGTTCTTC
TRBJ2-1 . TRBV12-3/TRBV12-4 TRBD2 CASSSLAGGPIEQFF TGTGCCAGCAGTTCTTTAGCGGGGGGCCCTATAGAGCAGTTCTTC
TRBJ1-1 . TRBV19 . CASSWGEGNTEAFF TGTGCCAGTAGTTGGGGGGAAGGCAACACTGAAGCTTTCTTT
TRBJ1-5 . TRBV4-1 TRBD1 CASSQVQGLSQPQHF TGCGCCAGCAGCCAAGTACAGGGGTTGAGTCAGCCCCAGCATTTT
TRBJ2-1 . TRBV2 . CASTGREGWGYNEQFF TGTGCCAGCACCGGGCGCGAGGGCTGGGGGTACAATGAGCAGTTCTTC
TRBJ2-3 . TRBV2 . CARDRNVTDTQYF TGTGCCAGGGATAGGAATGTCACAGATACGCAGTATTTT
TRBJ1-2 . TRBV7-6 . CASSSPEETGETYGYTF TGTGCCAGCAGCTCGCCCGAGGAGACAGGCGAAACCTATGGCTACACCTTC
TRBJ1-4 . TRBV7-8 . CASQGGQIGDVWNEKLFF TGTGCCAGTCAGGGCGGGCAAATTGGGGATGTCTGGAATGAAAAACTGTTTTTT
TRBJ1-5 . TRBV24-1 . CATSLRDAQPQHF TGTGCCACCAGTCTCCGGGACGCTCAGCCCCAGCATTTT
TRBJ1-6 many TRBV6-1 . CASSEAGLGHQSSYNSPLHF TGTGCCAGCAGTGAAGCCGGACTGGGACACCAGAGCTCCTATAATTCACCCCTCCACTTT
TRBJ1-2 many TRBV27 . CASSFDHSNYGYTF TGTGCCAGCAGTTTCGACCATTCGAACTATGGCTACACCTTC
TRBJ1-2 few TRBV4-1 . CASSQDYGQRNYGYTF TGCGCCAGCAGCCAAGATTACGGGCAGCGGAACTATGGCTACACCTTC
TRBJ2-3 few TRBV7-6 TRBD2 CASSWLAGEGTDTQYF TGTGCCAGCAGCTGGCTAGCGGGGGAGGGAACAGATACGCAGTATTTT
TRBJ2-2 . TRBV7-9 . CASRLSLVQGEDTGELFF TGTGCCAGCAGGCTTAGCTTAGTGCAGGGAGAGGACACCGGGGAGCTGTTTTTT
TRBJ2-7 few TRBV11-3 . CASSPQGSNEQYF TGTGCCAGCAGCCCCCAGGGGTCCAACGAGCAGTACTTC
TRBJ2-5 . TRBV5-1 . CASSLGPDYNRGETQYF TGCGCCAGCAGCTTGGGACCCGACTATAACCGAGGAGAGACCCAGTACTTC
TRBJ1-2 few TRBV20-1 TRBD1 CSGIGGDGGGYTF TGCAGCGGAATAGGGGGCGACGGGGGTGGCTACACCTTC
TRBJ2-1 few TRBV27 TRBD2 CASSWDSSGVGNEQFF TGTGCCAGCAGTTGGGATTCTAGCGGGGTAGGGAATGAGCAGTTCTTC
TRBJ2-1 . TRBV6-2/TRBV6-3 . CASSYSWGDEQFF TGTGCCAGCAGTTACTCGTGGGGCGATGAGCAGTTCTTC
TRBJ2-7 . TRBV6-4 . CASSDPDSYEQYF TGTGCCAGCAGTGACCCCGACTCCTACGAGCAGTACTTC
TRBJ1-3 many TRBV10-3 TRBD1 CAISATDRGGGNTIYF TGTGCCATCAGTGCCACGGACAGGGGTGGTGGAAACACCATATATTTT
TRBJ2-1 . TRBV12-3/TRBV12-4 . CASRLRGDNEQFF TGTGCCAGCAGATTGCGGGGTGACAATGAGCAGTTCTTC
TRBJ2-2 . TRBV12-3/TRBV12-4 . CASSYLAYPEELFF TGTGCCAGCAGTTACCTAGCATACCCCGAGGAGCTGTTTTTT
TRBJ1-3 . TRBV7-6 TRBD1 CASSLGQGAAGNTIYF TGTGCCAGCAGCCTTGGACAGGGGGCGGCTGGAAACACCATATATTTT
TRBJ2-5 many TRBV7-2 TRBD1 CASSLEAGQGRIETQYF TGTGCCAGCAGCTTAGAGGCCGGACAGGGGAGAATAGAGACCCAGTACTTC
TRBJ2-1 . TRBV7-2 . CASSKSQGLYHEQFF TGTGCCAGCAGCAAAAGTCAGGGTTTATACCATGAGCAGTTCTTC
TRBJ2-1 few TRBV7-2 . CASSWGLAVIDEQFF TGTGCCAGCAGCTGGGGGCTAGCGGTGATAGATGAGCAGTTCTTC
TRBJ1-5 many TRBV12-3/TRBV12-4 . CASSSPGNQPQHF TGTGCCAGCAGTTCCCCTGGCAATCAGCCCCAGCATTTT
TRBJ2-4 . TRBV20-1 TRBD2 CSARDYRGGGNIQYF TGCAGTGCTAGAGATTATCGCGGGGGAGGAAACATTCAGTACTTC
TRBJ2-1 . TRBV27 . CASSRTDEQFF TGTGCCAGCAGCCGGACGGATGAGCAGTTCTTC
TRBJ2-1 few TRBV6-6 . CASIPGEYGSSYNEQFF TGTGCCAGCATCCCCGGGGAGTACGGAAGCTCCTACAATGAGCAGTTCTTC
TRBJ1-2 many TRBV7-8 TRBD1 CASKTGSNYGYTF TGTGCCAGCAAGACAGGGTCTAACTATGGCTACACCTTC
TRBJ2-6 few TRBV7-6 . CASSLFRVGDGANVLTF TGTGCCAGCAGCTTATTTCGGGTTGGGGACGGGGCCAACGTCCTGACTTTC
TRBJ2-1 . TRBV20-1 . CSALFNSGTQFF TGCAGTGCCCTGTTTAACTCAGGGACGCAGTTCTTC
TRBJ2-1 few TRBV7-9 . CASSSRVHEQFF TGTGCCAGCAGCTCCCGGGTTCATGAGCAGTTCTTC
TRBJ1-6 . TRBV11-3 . CASSFGKTVQYQRSSYNSPLHF TGTGCCAGCAGCTTCGGGAAGACAGTACAATACCAAAGGAGCTCCTATAATTCACCCCTCCACTTT
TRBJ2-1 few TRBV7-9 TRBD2 CASSSGLAGGDSYNEQFF TGTGCCAGCAGCTCGGGACTAGCGGGGGGGGACTCCTACAATGAGCAGTTCTTC